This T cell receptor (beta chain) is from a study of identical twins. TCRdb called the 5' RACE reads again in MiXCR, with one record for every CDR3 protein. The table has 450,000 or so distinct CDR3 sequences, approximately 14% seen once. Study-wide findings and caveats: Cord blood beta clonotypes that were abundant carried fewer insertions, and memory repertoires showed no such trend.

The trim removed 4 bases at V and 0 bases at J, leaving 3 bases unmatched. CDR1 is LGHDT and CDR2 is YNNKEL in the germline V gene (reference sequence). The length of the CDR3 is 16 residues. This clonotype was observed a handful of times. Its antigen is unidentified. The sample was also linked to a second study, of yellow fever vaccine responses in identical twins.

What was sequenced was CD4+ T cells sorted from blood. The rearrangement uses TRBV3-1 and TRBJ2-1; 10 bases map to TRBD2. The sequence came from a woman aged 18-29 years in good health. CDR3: CASSRSSGGSYNEQFF. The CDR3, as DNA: TGTGCCAGCAGCCGCTCTAGCGGGGGCTCCTACAATGAGCAGTTCTTC.